Described below is a single T cell receptor (beta chain) sequence and its context. CDR3 length: 15 residues. Trimming shortened V by 3 bases and J by 2 bases, and 14 bases separated the two germline ends. Germline CDR1 and CDR2: SGHRS and YFSETQ. In the authors' methods: Amplified reference gene primers provided the basis for estimating nucleated cell counts. The repertoire was sequenced with immunoSEQ multiplex PCR; TCRdb's copy has only in-frame clones and lacks some. V, J and clone size derive from that table, while D and trimming were established from the DNA sequence. The table includes about 220,000 clones, more than 75% detected once. The data were obtained in a study of blood T cell repertoires in COVID-19. In Seattle, patients joined the study during active infection and were tracked longitudinally.

The sample was peripheral blood. This TCR came from a woman aged 65 to 85 with COVID-19, enrolled during active disease. The chain uses TRBV5-1 and TRBJ2-5; D gene ambiguous. This CDR3 is CASSSSYTRQETQYF. The DNA for the CDR3 is TGCGCCAGCAGCTCGTCATACACCCGACAAGAGACCCAGTACTTC.